The entry that follows covers one TCR beta chain sequence. The antigen remains undetermined. The data stem from a study of T cell responses to AZD1222 COVID-19 vaccine. This CDR3 has 15 residues. CDR1 is LNHNV and CDR2 is YYDKDF in the germline V gene (reference sequence). Deletions cut 3 bases from V and 3 bases from J, with 15 bases between. This table comes from immunoSEQ multiplex PCR, and its TCRdb copy is limited to in-frame clones, with some not included. The sample shows 130,000 to 150,000 clones, about 90% of them seen only once. Study observations and caveats: After two AZD1222 doses, spike-specific TCR breadth and depth rose versus day 0. Most donors were white British and more were female, and clonal diversity was possibly underestimated. Spike was spanned by vaccine-associated CD4 TCRs, which were dominant at 160-218 and 743-854.

Recipients boosted at about 4 weeks or about 12 weeks are pooled. This material consisted of peripheral blood, taken 28 days after the second AZD1222 dose. This receptor was identified in an adult who received the AZD1222 COVID-19 vaccine. The chain carries TRBV15 and TRBJ2-7, with a tentative D call TRBD1 (5 bases). Written as DNA, the CDR3 is TGTGCCACCAGCAGGATGGCCTCTACAGGCTACGAGCAGTACTTC. Translated: CATSRMASTGYEQYF. Variable domain in full (rest from reference TRBV15 and TRBJ2-7): DAMVIQNPRYQVTQFGKPVTLSCSQTLNHNVMYWYQQKSSQAPKLLFHYYDKDFNNEADTPDNFQSRRPNTSFCFLDIRSPGLGDTAMYLCATSRMASTGYEQYFGPGTRLTVT.